These T cell receptor beta chains were read from a single sample in a study of human T cells and chemical hapten exposure. TCRdb itself ran the RACE reads through MiXCR, one entry per CDR3 protein. The profile shows roughly 120,000 distinct CDR3 sequences, around an eighth of them singletons. This material consisted of whole blood, taken in connection with sensitization to the hapten diphenylcyclopropenone (DPC). All receptors derive from a woman between 18 and 29 years old with alopecia areata. Some clones in this sample may be carry-over from other donors' samples. The CDR3 runs from the conserved cysteine through the conserved F or W. A D gene is named only where the DNA matches it firmly. Size is stated for part of the rows, as once, few or many counts, or as a class when the clone is expanded.

size: few; D: TRBD1; J: TRBJ2-7; V: TRBV7-9; CDR3: CASRDGTVYEQYF; DNA: TGTGCCAGCAGGGATGGGACAGTCTACGAGCAGTACTTC
size: many; D: NA; J: TRBJ2-1; V: TRBV28; CDR3: CASSPDNEQFF; DNA: TGTGCCAGCAGCCCCGACAATGAGCAGTTCTTC
size: few; D: TRBD1; J: TRBJ2-3; V: TRBV2; CDR3: CASRSSSRGRRTDTQYF; DNA: TGTGCCAGCAGATCCTCCTCCAGGGGGCGGAGGACAGATACGCAGTATTTT
size: NA; D: NA; J: TRBJ1-5; V: TRBV6-1; CDR3: CTSSARDGSNQPQHF; DNA: TGTACCAGCAGTGCCAGGGACGGTAGCAATCAGCCCCAGCATTTT
size: many; D: NA; J: TRBJ2-6; V: TRBV7-3; CDR3: CASSLSPQGGAPTGANVLTF; DNA: TGTGCCAGCAGCTTATCTCCCCAGGGGGGGGCGCCCACTGGGGCCAACGTCCTGACTTTC
size: many; D: NA; J: TRBJ2-3; V: TRBV7-2; CDR3: CASSFQSQSSTDTQYF; DNA: TGTGCCAGCAGCTTTCAGAGCCAGTCTAGCACAGATACGCAGTATTTT
size: NA; D: TRBD1; J: TRBJ1-1; V: TRBV7-8; CDR3: CASTPLTGEVNTEAFF; DNA: TGTGCCAGCACTCCCTTGACAGGGGAAGTGAACACTGAAGCTTTCTTT
size: few; D: NA; J: TRBJ2-1; V: TRBV7-9; CDR3: CASSLEAGTTIHEQFF; DNA: TGTGCCAGCAGCTTAGAGGCGGGTACAACGATCCATGAGCAGTTCTTC
size: many; D: TRBD1; J: TRBJ2-3; V: TRBV25-1; CDR3: CASSESGQGRGVTDTQYF; DNA: TGTGCCAGCAGTGAATCAGGACAGGGAAGGGGTGTCACAGATACGCAGTATTTT
size: NA; D: NA; J: TRBJ1-2; V: TRBV6-5; CDR3: CASSYSVYGYTF; DNA: TGTGCCAGCAGTTACTCTGTCTATGGCTACACCTTC
size: NA; D: NA; J: TRBJ2-3; V: TRBV28; CDR3: CASSRSDTQYF; DNA: TGTGCCAGCAGCAGATCAGATACGCAGTATTTT
size: NA; D: NA; J: TRBJ2-7; V: TRBV4-2; CDR3: CASSQVDEGSYEQYF; DNA: TGTGCCAGCAGCCAAGTGGACGAGGGCTCCTACGAGCAGTACTTC
size: few; D: NA; J: TRBJ1-5; V: TRBV6-2/TRBV6-3; CDR3: CASSVSNQPQHF; DNA: TGTGCCAGCAGTGTATCAAATCAGCCCCAGCATTTT
size: few; D: NA; J: TRBJ2-5; V: TRBV5-1; CDR3: CASSLDRVQETQYF; DNA: TGCGCCAGCAGCTTGGACAGGGTCCAAGAGACCCAGTACTTC
size: few; D: NA; J: TRBJ2-2; V: TRBV9; CDR3: CASSPTPTGELFF; DNA: TGTGCCAGCAGCCCTACACCCACCGGGGAGCTGTTTTTT
size: NA; D: NA; J: TRBJ1-2; V: TRBV5-6; CDR3: CASSLYSDRLYGYTF; DNA: TGTGCCAGCAGCTTGTACTCGGACCGACTTTATGGCTACACCTTC